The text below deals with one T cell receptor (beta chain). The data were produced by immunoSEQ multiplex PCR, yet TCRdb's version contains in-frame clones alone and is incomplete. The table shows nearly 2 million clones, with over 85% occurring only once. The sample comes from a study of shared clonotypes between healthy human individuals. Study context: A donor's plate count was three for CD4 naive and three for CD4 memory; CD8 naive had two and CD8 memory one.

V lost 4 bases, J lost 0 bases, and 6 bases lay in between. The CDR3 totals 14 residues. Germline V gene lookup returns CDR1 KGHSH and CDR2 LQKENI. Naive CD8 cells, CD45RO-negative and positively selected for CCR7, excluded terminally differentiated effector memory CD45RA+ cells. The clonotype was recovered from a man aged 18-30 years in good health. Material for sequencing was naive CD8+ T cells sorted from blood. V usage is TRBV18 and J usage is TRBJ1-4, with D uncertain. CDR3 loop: CASSRVATNEKLFF. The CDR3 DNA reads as TGTGCCAGCTCACGAGTTGCAACTAATGAAAAACTGTTTTTT.